The 25 T cell receptor beta chains reported below all come from one sample, sequenced in a study of blood T cells in healthy people across ages. The authors ran a second PCR of about 7 to 11 cycles using a sample-barcoded 5' primer and a J-beta primer mix. A single record per CDR3 protein comes from TCRdb applying MiXCR to the 5' RACE reads. The sample lists 760,000 or so distinct CDR3 sequences, about 25% occurring once. The data also belong to a second study, concerning T cells of mothers and their children.

The sequencing input was blood. The receptor source for this set is a boy between 10 and 17 years old in good health.

This rearrangement joins TRBV13 to TRBJ2-7; possibly TRBD2 for D (5 bases). CDR1 is PRHDT and CDR2 is FYEKMQ in the germline V gene (reference sequence). V was clipped by 4 bases and J by 0 bases, with 10 bases between them. The CDR3 runs to 14 residues. CDR3 sequence reads: CASSSETISYEQYF. CDR3 bases: TGTGCCAGCAGCTCAGAGACTATCTCCTACGAGCAGTACTTC. The complete variable domain, with remaining parts taken from reference TRBV13 and TRBJ2-7, reads AAGVIQSPRHLIKEKRETATLKCYPIPRHDTVYWYQQGPGQDPQFLISFYEKMQSDKGSIPDRFSAQQFSDYHSELNMSSLELGDSALYFCASSSETISYEQYFGPGTRLTVT.

This clonotype was found a few times. V gene TRBV29-1 combines with J gene TRBJ2-5; maybe TRBD2 (5 bases). Trimming cost V 7 bases and J 2 bases, with 14 bases left between them. CDR1 and CDR2 from the germline V gene are SQVTM and ANQGSEA. The CDR3 runs 13 residues. For the CDR3, the DNA is TGCAGCGCCGGAGGACGGGCTCAAGAGACCCAGTACTTC. It encodes CSAGGRAQETQYF.

The V gene is TRBV27, the J gene TRBJ2-1, with 9 bases aligning to TRBD2. The CDR3 consists of 17 residues. The V and J ends lost 5 bases and 9 bases, in that order; junction bases with no gene match: 17. Germline V gene lookup returns CDR1 MNHEY and CDR2 SMNVEV (reference sequence). CDR3 in amino acids: CASSPRGVAGVTGEQFF. Here the CDR3 DNA reads TGTGCCAGCAGTCCTAGAGGGGTAGCGGGAGTGACGGGTGAGCAGTTCTTC.

This clonotype occurred a few times. The V gene is TRBV27, the J gene TRBJ2-1, with unresolved D. In germline, CDR1 is MNHEY, CDR2 SMNVEV (reference sequence). V dropped 8 bases and J dropped 1 base, with 15 bases sitting between them. CDR3 size: 15 residues. Here the CDR3 reads CASAIGPPSYNEQFF. For the CDR3, the DNA is TGTGCCAGCGCGATAGGGCCCCCTTCCTACAATGAGCAGTTCTTC.

This clonotype was counted ten times or more. This chain links TRBV3-1 with TRBJ2-7; no definite D call. The CDR3 length is 15 residues. The V gene's germline CDR1 is LGHDT and CDR2 YNNKEL (reference sequence). Trimming stripped 0 bases from V and 2 bases from J, with 11 bases between. The CDR3 DNA sequence: TGTGCCAGCAGCCAAGACAGCCTAAACACCTACGAGCAGTACTTC. This sequence encodes CASSQDSLNTYEQYF.

This clonotype has more than one count but fewer than ten. The V call is TRBV20-1, the J call TRBJ2-7, with 7 bases fitting TRBD1. The CDR3 is 15 amino acids. Looked up from germline, CDR1 is DFQATT and CDR2 is SNEGSKA (reference sequence). V shed 2 bases, J shed 0 bases, and the junction held 7 bases outside the gene matches. The CDR3 spells CSARQGTDVSYEQYF. The CDR3, as DNA: TGCAGTGCTAGACAAGGGACAGACGTCTCCTACGAGCAGTACTTC.

This clonotype was found a few times. The chain carries TRBV9 and TRBJ1-4; the D gene is possibly TRBD1 (6 bases). The CDR3 spans 15 residues. Trimming pared 0 bases from V and 4 bases from J, leaving 10 bases between. Germline lookup yields CDR1 SGDLS and CDR2 YYNGEE. The CDR3 sequence is CASSVAGADNEKLFF. As DNA, the CDR3 is TGTGCCAGCAGCGTAGCGGGGGCGGATAATGAAAAACTGTTTTTT.

This clonotype was counted at least ten times. This chain uses TRBV7-2 with TRBJ2-7; D uncertain. The CDR3 length is 12 residues. Germline-derived CDR1 and CDR2 are SGHTA and FQGNSA. V shed 5 bases and J shed 6 bases, with 11 bases lying between them. The CDR3 DNA is TGTGCCAGCAGCCTTAAAGTTGGCGAGCAGTACTTC. As protein: CASSLKVGEQYF.

At least ten counts were recorded for this clonotype. The gene calls are TRBV29-1 and TRBJ2-1; D gene unclear. The CDR3 is 13 residues long. With 7 bases removed from V and 2 bases from J, the gap between germline ends came to 12 bases. Germline V CDR1 and CDR2: SQVTM, ANQGSEA. CDR3 nucleotide sequence: TGCAGCGCAAGTGGACGAGCCTACAATGAGCAGTTCTTC. Its protein is CSASGRAYNEQFF.

This clonotype was recorded a few times. V gene TRBV29-1 combines with J gene TRBJ2-5; 11 bases are shared with TRBD2. The J call may be faulty, since TRBJ2-7 better matches the DNA end. CDR1 SQVTM and CDR2 ANQGSEA come from the germline V gene. CDR3 length equals 13 residues. In DNA, the CDR3 is TGCAGCGTGATACTAGCGGGAGTCTACGAGCAGTACTTC. This codes for CSVILAGVYEQYF.

This clonotype was counted a few times. The chain uses TRBV5-1 and TRBJ2-1; TRBD2 matches at 7 bases. Germline V gene lookup returns CDR1 SGHRS and CDR2 YFSETQ. The CDR3 sequence is 15 residues long. With V trimmed by 1 base and J by 5 bases, 6 bases remained unmatched. The CDR3 here is CASSLSGTPDNEQFF. Written as DNA, the CDR3 is TGCGCCAGCAGCTTGAGCGGGACTCCCGACAATGAGCAGTTCTTC.

In its sample, this clonotype was seen a few times. J is TRBJ2-7 and V is TRBV12-3 or TRBV12-4, with D perhaps TRBD2 (5 bases). The CDR3 runs to 14 residues. Trimming shortened V by 3 bases and J by 2 bases, and 11 bases separated the two germline ends. The CDR3 region is CASSLSGLTYEQYF. The CDR3 DNA reads TGTGCCAGCAGTTTGAGCGGCCTGACCTACGAGCAGTACTTC.

On this clonotype itself: The junction differs from germline at one of its ends, possibly a read error. V gene TRBV12-3 or TRBV12-4 combines with J gene TRBJ1-2; D perhaps matches TRBD1 (6 bases). The CDR3 sequence is 14 residues long. CDR3 amino acids: CASSFLRGSYGYIF. CDR3 nucleotides: TGTGCCAGCAGTTTTTTGAGGGGGTCCTATGGCTACATCTTC.

The CDR3 region has the DNA TGCAGCGCCCACGGGGGCGGGGAGACAGAGACCCAGTACTTC. Protein product: CSAHGGGETETQYF. J is TRBJ2-5 and V is TRBV29-1; possibly TRBD1 or TRBD2 for D (6 bases each). The length of the CDR3 is 14 residues. CDR1 SQVTM and CDR2 ANQGSEA come from the germline V gene. Trimming pared 7 bases from V and 4 bases from J, leaving 19 bases between.

J is TRBJ1-1 and V is TRBV13, with no clear D. CDR1 is PRHDT, CDR2 FYEKMQ, per germline (reference sequence). CDR3 length: 14 amino acids. V was clipped by 2 bases and J by 5 bases, with 12 bases between them. DNA for the CDR3: TGTGCCAGCAGCTTAAGAAATCAGGTTACTGAAGCTTTCTTT. Encoded protein: CASSLRNQVTEAFF.

This clonotype was found a few times. This rearrangement joins TRBV4-3 to TRBJ2-5; 11 positions agree with TRBD2. V trimming: 4 bases; J trimming: 5 bases; junction bases outside the gene matches: 12. The CDR3 runs 17 residues. Germline values: CDR1 LGHNA, CDR2 YSLEER. CDR3 amino acids: CASSPRGLAGGGETQYF. The CDR3 DNA reads as TGCGCCAGCAGCCCGAGAGGGCTAGCGGGGGGCGGGGAGACCCAGTACTTC.

This chain joins TRBV4-1 and TRBJ2-7; D possibly corresponds to TRBD1 (5 bases). From germline, CDR1 is MGHRA and CDR2 YSYEKL. Trimming cost V 3 bases and J 3 bases, with 15 bases left between them. There are 15 residues in the CDR3. The CDR3: CASSQQVGRGYEQYF. The CDR3 coding sequence is TGCGCCAGCAGCCAGCAGGTAGGAAGGGGCTACGAGCAGTACTTC.

This clonotype was seen only a few times. The chain employs TRBV10-3 and TRBJ2-5; no reliable D call. Germline-derived CDR1 and CDR2 are ENHRY and SYGVKD. V dropped 3 bases and J dropped 4 bases, with 12 bases sitting between them. CDR3 length: 14 residues. CDR3: CAISEGGWGETQYF. DNA of the CDR3: TGTGCCATCAGTGAAGGTGGTTGGGGAGAGACCCAGTACTTC.

The gene calls are TRBV12-3 or TRBV12-4 and TRBJ1-3; unclear D gene. With 1 base removed from V and 0 bases from J, the gap between germline ends came to 13 bases. The CDR3 consists of 17 residues. Here the CDR3 reads CASSLGRSILSGNTIYF. The DNA for the CDR3 is TGTGCCAGCAGTTTAGGGCGGAGTATTCTCTCTGGAAACACCATATATTTT.

The genes are TRBV7-8 and TRBJ2-7; D is perhaps TRBD1 or TRBD2 (5 bases each). The V end was cut by 4 bases, the J end by 6 bases, with 16 bases between. Germline assignment: CDR1 SGHVS and CDR2 FQNEAQ. This CDR3 is 14 amino acids long. CDR3 in amino acids: CASSSVHRGGEQYF. The CDR3 DNA follows: TGTGCCAGCAGCTCCGTCCACCGTGGGGGCGAGCAGTACTTC.

The V and J genes are TRBV6-5 and TRBJ2-1, with 9 bases lining up with TRBD2. Per the germline V gene, CDR1 is MNHEY and CDR2 is SVGAGI. V lost 2 bases, J lost 2 bases, and 7 bases stayed unmatched. The CDR3 loop spans 17 amino acids. CDR3: CASSYPLAGVAYNEQFF. The CDR3, as DNA: TGTGCCAGCAGTTACCCTTTAGCGGGAGTGGCCTACAATGAGCAGTTCTTC.

This clonotype was counted only a few times. The J gene is TRBJ1-2, the V gene TRBV7-3; D is undetermined. V lost 6 bases and J 0 bases, leaving 20 bases between the germline ends. There are 17 residues in the CDR3. Germline-derived CDR1 and CDR2 are SGHTA and FQGTGA. The CDR3 is CASSLVRTGIANYGYTF. The CDR3 DNA sequence: TGTGCCAGCAGTTTAGTAAGGACGGGAATAGCTAACTATGGCTACACCTTC. The full variable domain, its missing parts supplied by reference TRBV7-3 and TRBJ1-2, is GAGVSQTPSNKVTEKGKYVELRCDPISGHTALYWYRQSLGQGPEFLIYFQGTGAADDSGLPNDRFFAVRPEGSVSTLKIQRTERGDSAVYLCASSLVRTGIANYGYTFGSGTRLTVV.

The J gene is TRBJ2-5, the V gene TRBV2; 8 bases align to TRBD1. Near its end, the DNA agrees better with TRBJ2-1, so the J call may be wrong. This CDR3 contains 14 residues. CDR1 is SNHLY, CDR2 FYNNEI, per germline. Written as DNA, the CDR3 is TGTGCCAGCAGTGGCGGACAGGGTATGAATGAGCAGTTCTTC. Amino acid sequence: CASSGGQGMNEQFF.

The rearrangement uses TRBV6-2 or TRBV6-3 and TRBJ2-1, with TRBD2 matching over 7 bases. The J segment lost 6 bases and the V segment lost 7 bases, leaving 9 bases of the junction unmatched. Per germline, CDR1 MNHEY and CDR2 SVGEGT. This CDR3 has 14 residues. As DNA, the CDR3 is TGTGCCAGCACCTACCTTACTAGCGCCAATGAGCAGTTCTTC. Protein product: CASTYLTSANEQFF.

V is TRBV12-3 or TRBV12-4 and J is TRBJ2-1; 10 positions agree with TRBD1. The V segment lost 7 bases and the J segment 8 bases; nucleotides outside the gene matches: 11. This CDR3 region has 15 residues. In DNA, the CDR3 is TGTGCCAGCACCGCCGGGACAGGGGATTGGGATGAGCAGTTCTTC. Translated, it gives CASTAGTGDWDEQFF.